This TCR beta chain was found in a study of blood T cells in healthy people across ages. Deletions cut 2 bases from V and 7 bases from J, with 6 bases between. Germline CDR1 reads MNHEY; CDR2 reads SMNVEV (reference sequence). The length of the CDR3 is 13 residues. This clonotype has ten or more counts. Primers used in a second PCR of roughly 7 to 12 cycles were a sample-barcoded 5' primer and a J-beta primer mix. MiXCR, applied by TCRdb to the 5' RACE reads, yields one record per CDR3 protein. The sample records approximately 810,000 distinct CDR3 sequences, 29% being singletons. The sequence was collected from a woman aged 80 or older in good health. This chain connects TRBV27 to TRBJ1-6; D unclear. The sample consisted of blood. CDR3 amino acids: CASSLMDNSPLHF. Here the CDR3 DNA reads TGTGCCAGCAGTTTAATGGACAATTCACCCCTCCACTTT.